This paragraph reports one TCR beta chain. Its antigen is currently unknown. This specimen belongs to a study of a mutant IDH1 vaccine in newly diagnosed glioma. As for the study in general: Vaccine administration was initiated 4-6 weeks following radiotherapy alone, or with temozolomide cycles. Of the patients given treatment, approximately 60% were male and about 38% were female, and a mean age of around 44 years was recorded. Study-level points and caveats: Immune responses induced by the vaccine were seen in 93.3% of patients, spanning multiple MHC alleles.

Libraries were prepared by immunoSEQ multiplex PCR; TCRdb keeps only in-frame clonotypes and omits some of them. The data hold roughly 21,000 clones, with roughly 84% observed a single time. The V segment lost 1 base and the J segment 7 bases; nucleotides outside the gene matches: 5. CDR1 is LGHNA and CDR2 is YNFKEQ in the germline V gene. This CDR3 comprises 15 residues. Indicated time point: week 47, end of study. Alongside topical imiquimod, each dose of vaccine comprised 300 ug of mutant IDH1 20-mer peptide. Diagnosis in the donors showed new WHO grade 3 or 4 astrocytomas that were IDH1-mutant and ATRX-lost.

The source material was PBMCs, sampled from a glioma patient whose treatment included an IDH1 peptide vaccine. The rearrangement uses TRBV4-2 and TRBJ1-4; the match to TRBD1 covers 8 bases. The TCR comes from a middle-aged man with glioma. CDR3 sequence reads: CASSQGNRGGEKLFF. CDR3 coding DNA: TGTGCCAGCAGCCAAGGAAACAGGGGGGGTGAAAAACTGTTTTTT.